The sequence of this T cell receptor (beta chain) was determined in a study of cytomegalovirus exposure and HLA in healthy donors. Overall study: The roughly 120 validation repertoires used the same platform as the roughly 670 first-cohort repertoires (as reported by a later analysis). General study results and limits: The listing of 150 to 200 TCR beta chains classed them as cytomegalovirus-associated. Confirmation was obtained in vitro that a few CMV-associated chains are specific for CMV antigens.

The donors formed part of the roughly 120-subject validation cohort, distinct from the roughly 730-subject first cohort. CDR3 length: 19 amino acids. The germline V gene has CDR1 GTSNPN and CDR2 SVGIG (reference sequence). The junction had 12 bases not matched to a gene; V was cut back by 0 bases and J by 1 base. On this clone: Its antigen is currently unknown.

The data were produced by immunoSEQ multiplex PCR, yet TCRdb's version contains in-frame clones alone and is incomplete. The sample holds approximately 300,000 clones, approximately 90% seen once. Input material: PBMCs. The rearrangement links TRBV30 to TRBJ1-5; TRBD1 matches at 10 bases. This TCR was recovered from a woman younger than 30 in good health and CMV-seronegative. The DNA for the CDR3 is TGTGCCTGGAGTGTACTCGGGACAGGGGAAGTTGGGAGCAATCAGCCCCAGCATTTT. Amino acid sequence: CAWSVLGTGEVGSNQPQHF.